This T cell receptor beta chain came from a study of beta chain features in type 1 diabetes. Whole-study context: The patients were much like the healthy donors in age, gender and cell yields.

This clone was observed a few times. What it binds is unknown. The sequenced template was cDNA made from the entire isolated RNA. Using immunoSEQ multiplex PCR, the repertoire was profiled, and TCRdb retains in-frame clones only, with some absent. The data show fewer than 900,000 clones, about 17% seen once. Study results and limitations: With patients and controls alike, PCR might favor shorter templates to an equal degree.

The CDR3 runs to 11 residues. Germline V CDR1 and CDR2: DFQATT, SNEGSKA (reference sequence). Trimming shortened V by 5 bases and J by 3 bases, and 7 bases separated the two germline ends. Sample: naive CD4+ T cells from blood. This receptor was taken from a woman between 18 and 29 years old in good health. The chain carries TRBV20-1 and TRBJ2-5; D gene uncertain. The CDR3 sequence is CSAEFEETQYF. The CDR3 DNA follows: TGCAGTGCTGAGTTTGAAGAGACCCAGTACTTC.